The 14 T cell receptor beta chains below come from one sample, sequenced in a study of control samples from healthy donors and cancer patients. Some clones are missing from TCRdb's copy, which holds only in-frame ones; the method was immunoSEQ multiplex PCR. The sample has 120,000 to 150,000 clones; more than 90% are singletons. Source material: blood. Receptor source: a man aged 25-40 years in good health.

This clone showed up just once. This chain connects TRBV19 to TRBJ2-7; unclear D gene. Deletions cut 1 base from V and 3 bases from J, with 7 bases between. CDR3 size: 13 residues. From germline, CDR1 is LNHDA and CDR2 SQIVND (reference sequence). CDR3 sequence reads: CASSIAYSYEQYF. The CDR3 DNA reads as TGTGCCAGTAGTATAGCATACAGCTACGAGCAGTACTTC. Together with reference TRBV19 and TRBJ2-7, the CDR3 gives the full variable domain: DGGITQSPKYLFRKEGQNVTLSCEQNLNHDAMYWYRQDPGQGLRLIYYSQIVNDFQKGDIAEGYSVSREKKESFPLTVTSAQKNPTAFYLCASSIAYSYEQYFGPGTRLTVT.

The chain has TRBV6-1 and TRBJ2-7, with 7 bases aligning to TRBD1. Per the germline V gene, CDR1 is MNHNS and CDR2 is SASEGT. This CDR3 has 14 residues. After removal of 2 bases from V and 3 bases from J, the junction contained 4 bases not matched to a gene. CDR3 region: CASSEPGQRYEQYF. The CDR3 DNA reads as TGTGCCAGCAGTGAACCGGGACAGCGCTACGAGCAGTACTTC.

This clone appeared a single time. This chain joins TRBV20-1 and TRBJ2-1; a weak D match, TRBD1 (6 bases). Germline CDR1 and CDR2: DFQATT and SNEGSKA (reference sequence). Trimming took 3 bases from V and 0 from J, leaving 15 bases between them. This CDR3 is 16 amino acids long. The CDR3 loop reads CSASYGVRGSYNEQFF. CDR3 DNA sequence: TGCAGTGCTAGTTACGGCGTCAGGGGCTCCTACAATGAGCAGTTCTTC.

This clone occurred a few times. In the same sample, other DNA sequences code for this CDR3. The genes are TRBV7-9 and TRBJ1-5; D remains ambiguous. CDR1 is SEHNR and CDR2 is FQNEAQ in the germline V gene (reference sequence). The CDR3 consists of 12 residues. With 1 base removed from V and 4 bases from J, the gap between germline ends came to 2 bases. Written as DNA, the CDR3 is TGTGCCAGCAGCTTAGGGAATCAGCCCCAGCATTTT. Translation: CASSLGNQPQHF.

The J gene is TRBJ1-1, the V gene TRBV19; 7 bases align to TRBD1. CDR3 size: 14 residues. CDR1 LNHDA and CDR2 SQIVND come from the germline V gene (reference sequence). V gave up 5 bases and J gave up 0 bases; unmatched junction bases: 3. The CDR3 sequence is CASSWTGMNTEAFF. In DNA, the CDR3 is TGTGCCAGTAGTTGGACAGGTATGAACACTGAAGCTTTCTTT.

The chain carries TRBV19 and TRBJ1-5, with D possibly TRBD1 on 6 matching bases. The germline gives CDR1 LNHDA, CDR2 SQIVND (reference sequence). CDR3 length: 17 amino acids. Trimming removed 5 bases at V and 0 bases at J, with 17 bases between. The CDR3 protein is CASSSDRSTYSNQPQHF. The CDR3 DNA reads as TGTGCCAGTAGTTCCGACAGGTCTACTTATAGCAATCAGCCCCAGCATTTT.

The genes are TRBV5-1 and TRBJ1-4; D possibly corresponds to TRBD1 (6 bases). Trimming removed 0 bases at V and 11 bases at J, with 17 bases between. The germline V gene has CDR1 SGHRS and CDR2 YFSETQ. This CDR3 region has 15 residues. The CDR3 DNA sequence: TGCGCCAGCAGCTTGGAAAACACAGGGAAGGGGAAACTGTTTTTT. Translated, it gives CASSLENTGKGKLFF.

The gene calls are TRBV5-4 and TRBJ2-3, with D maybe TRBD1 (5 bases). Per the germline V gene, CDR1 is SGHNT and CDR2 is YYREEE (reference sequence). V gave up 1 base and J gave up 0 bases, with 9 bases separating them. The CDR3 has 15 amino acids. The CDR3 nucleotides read TGTGCCAGCAGCTTGCGGACACTTAGCACAGATACGCAGTATTTT. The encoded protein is CASSLRTLSTDTQYF.

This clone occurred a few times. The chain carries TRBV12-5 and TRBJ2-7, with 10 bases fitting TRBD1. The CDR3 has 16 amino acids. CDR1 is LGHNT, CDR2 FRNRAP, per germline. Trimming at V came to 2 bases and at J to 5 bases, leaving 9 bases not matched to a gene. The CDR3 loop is CASGLLSGTGANEQYF. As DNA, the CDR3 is TGTGCTAGTGGTTTGTTATCCGGGACAGGGGCCAACGAGCAGTACTTC.

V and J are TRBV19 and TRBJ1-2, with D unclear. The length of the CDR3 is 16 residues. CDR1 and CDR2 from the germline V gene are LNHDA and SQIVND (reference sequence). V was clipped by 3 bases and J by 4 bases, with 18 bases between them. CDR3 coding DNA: TGTGCCAGTAGTATCCCCTCTGCGAGCGACCGCTATGGCTACACCTTC. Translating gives CASSIPSASDRYGYTF.

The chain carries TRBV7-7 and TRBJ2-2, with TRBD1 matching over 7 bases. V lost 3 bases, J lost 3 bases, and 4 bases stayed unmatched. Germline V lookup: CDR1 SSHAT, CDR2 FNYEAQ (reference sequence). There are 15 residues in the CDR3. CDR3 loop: CASSLDRTDTGELFF. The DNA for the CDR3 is TGTGCCAGCAGCTTGGACAGGACTGACACCGGGGAGCTGTTTTTT.

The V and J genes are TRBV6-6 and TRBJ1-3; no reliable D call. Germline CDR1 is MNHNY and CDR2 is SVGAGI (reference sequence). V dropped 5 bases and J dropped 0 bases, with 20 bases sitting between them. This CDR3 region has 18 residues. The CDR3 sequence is CASSPGEEETYSGNTIYF. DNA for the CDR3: TGTGCCAGCAGTCCTGGGGAGGAAGAAACTTACTCTGGAAACACCATATATTTT.

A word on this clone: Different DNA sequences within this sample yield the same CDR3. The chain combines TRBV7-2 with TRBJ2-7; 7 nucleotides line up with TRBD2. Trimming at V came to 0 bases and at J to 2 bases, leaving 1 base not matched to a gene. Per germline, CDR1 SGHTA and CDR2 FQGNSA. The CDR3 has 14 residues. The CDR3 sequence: CASSLAGGAYEQYF. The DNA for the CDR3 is TGTGCCAGCAGCTTAGCGGGAGGGGCCTACGAGCAGTACTTC.

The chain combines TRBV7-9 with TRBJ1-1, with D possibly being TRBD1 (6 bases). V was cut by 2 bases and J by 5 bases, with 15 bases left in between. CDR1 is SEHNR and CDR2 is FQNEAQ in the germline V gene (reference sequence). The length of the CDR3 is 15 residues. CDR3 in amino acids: CASSLIEGGWTEAFF. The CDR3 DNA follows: TGTGCCAGCAGCTTAATCGAGGGGGGTTGGACTGAAGCTTTCTTT.